The 29 T cell receptor beta chains below were found in one sample sequenced in a study of beta chain features in type 1 diabetes. What was sequenced were expressed TCRB transcripts, since all of the isolated RNA had been reverse transcribed. Assay used: immunoSEQ multiplex PCR; TCRdb lists only in-frame clones, some missing. The sample includes 350,000 to 450,000 clones, about 15% of them seen just once. Sequenced: naive CD4+ T cells from blood. These receptors were taken from a woman under 30 in good health.

This chain joins TRBV15 and TRBJ2-1; 8 bases agree with TRBD1. With 2 bases clipped from V and 6 bases from J, the junction kept 6 bases outside the gene matches. This CDR3 has 15 amino acids. Germline assignment: CDR1 LNHNV and CDR2 YYDKDF (reference sequence). CDR3 sequence: CATSRLPGTGNEQFF. Written as DNA, the CDR3 is TGTGCCACCAGCAGACTACCTGGGACAGGCAATGAGCAGTTCTTC.

V is TRBV15 and J is TRBJ2-1, with TRBD2 matching 9 bases. V was clipped by 10 bases and J by 1 base; unmatched bases: 2. The CDR3 covers 13 residues. Germline V lookup: CDR1 LNHNV, CDR2 YYDKDF (reference sequence). The CDR3 DNA sequence: TGTGCCAGCGGGAGGGCTTCCTACAATGAGCAGTTCTTC. Amino acids: CASGRASYNEQFF. Full variable domain (rest looked up from reference TRBV15 and TRBJ2-1): DAMVIQNPRYQVTQFGKPVTLSCSQTLNHNVMYWYQQKSSQAPKLLFHYYDKDFNNEADTPDNFQSRRPNTSFCFLDIRSPGLGDTAMYLCASGRASYNEQFFGPGTRLTVL.

This clone has a handful of counts. V usage is TRBV7-2 and J usage is TRBJ2-1, with 14 bases matching TRBD2. The V segment lost 4 bases and the J segment 7 bases; nucleotides outside the gene matches: 9. Looked up from germline, CDR1 is SGHTA and CDR2 is FQGNSA. The CDR3 is made up of 17 amino acids. The CDR3 coding sequence is TGTGCCAGCAGCTCTTCGGGGACTAGCGGGAGACGGAATGAGCAGTTCTTC. Its translation is CASSSSGTSGRRNEQFF.

This clone turned up a few times. This sequence joins TRBV30 and TRBJ2-7; 10 bases fit TRBD2. This CDR3 comprises 13 residues. Germline CDR1 is GTSNPN and CDR2 is SVGIG (reference sequence). Trimming took 5 bases from V and 6 from J; bases not matched to a gene: 7. The CDR3: CAWRLAGVGEQYF. CDR3 nucleotides: TGTGCCTGGCGGCTAGCGGGAGTAGGCGAGCAGTACTTC.

A few counts support this clone. The genes are TRBV29-1 and TRBJ2-7; 7 bases are a match to TRBD1. J gave up 5 bases and V 5 bases, and 3 bases lay outside the gene matches. CDR3 length: 11 residues. CDR1 and CDR2 from the germline V gene are SQVTM and ANQGSEA. CDR3 DNA sequence: TGCAGCGTTAGGGGGCGGAACGAGCAGTACTTC. Its translation: CSVRGRNEQYF.

This clone was recorded a few times. The chain is built from TRBV19 and TRBJ1-1, with D maybe TRBD1 (5 bases). Germline V gene lookup returns CDR1 LNHDA and CDR2 SQIVND (reference sequence). V was clipped by 5 bases and J by 1 base, with 8 bases between them. The CDR3 extends over 13 amino acids. The CDR3 loop is CASSRGGNTEAFF. The CDR3 coding sequence is TGTGCCAGTAGTCGGGGGGGGAACACTGAAGCTTTCTTT.

The genes are TRBV5-1 and TRBJ2-1; TRBD2 agrees at 10 bases. The V segment lost 5 bases and the J segment 5 bases; nucleotides outside the gene matches: 7. This CDR3 is built from 15 residues. Germline V gene lookup returns CDR1 SGHRS and CDR2 YFSETQ. The CDR3 DNA reads TGCGCCAGCAGGCCAACTAGCGGGATCCACAATGAGCAGTTCTTC. Encoded protein: CASRPTSGIHNEQFF.

This sequence joins TRBV28 and TRBJ2-1, with a weak D call TRBD2 (5 bases). V gave up 2 bases and J gave up 15 bases, with 14 bases separating them. The CDR3 runs to 12 residues. CDR1 MDHEN and CDR2 SYDVKM come from the germline V gene. The CDR3 is CASSLQPGRVFF. The CDR3 DNA reads TGTGCCAGCAGTTTACAGCCGGGAAGGGTGTTCTTC.

This clone was observed a few times. V usage is TRBV7-7 and J usage is TRBJ2-2, with TRBD2 matching 7 bases. With V trimmed by 5 bases and J by 2 bases, 8 bases remained unmatched. The germline CDR1 and CDR2 sequences are SSHAT and FNYEAQ (reference sequence). This CDR3 is 16 amino acids long. The CDR3 loop is CASSPPAGSNTGELFF. In DNA, the CDR3 is TGTGCCAGCAGCCCCCCAGCGGGATCTAACACCGGGGAGCTGTTTTTT.

Only a few counts were recorded for this clone. The rearrangement uses TRBV19 and TRBJ2-1; TRBD2 aligns across 7 bases. The CDR3 has 11 amino acids. CDR1 LNHDA and CDR2 SQIVND come from the germline V gene (reference sequence). V lost 7 bases to trimming and J lost 7 bases; unmatched junction nucleotides: 1. The CDR3 coding sequence is TGTGCCAGTAACGGGAGGAATGAGCAGTTCTTC. This codes for CASNGRNEQFF.

A few counts support this clone. The chain is built from TRBV28 and TRBJ2-1; 7 bases map to TRBD2. With 7 bases clipped from V and 8 bases from J, the junction kept 14 bases outside the gene matches. Germline CDR1 and CDR2: MDHEN and SYDVKM. The CDR3 runs to 15 residues. CDR3 DNA: TGTGCCAGCATGGTACCGGGAGGTGGGGGTTATGAGCAGTTCTTC. This gives the protein CASMVPGGGGYEQFF.

There are a few counts of this clone. This chain joins TRBV5-1 and TRBJ2-2; possibly TRBD1 for D (6 bases). The CDR3 sequence is 13 residues long. The V gene lost 0 bases and the J gene lost 7 bases, with 7 bases spanning the gap. CDR1 is SGHRS and CDR2 is YFSETQ in the germline V gene. The chain's CDR3 is CASSLDRVGELFF. The CDR3 nucleotides are TGCGCCAGCAGCTTGGACAGGGTCGGGGAGCTGTTTTTT.

In this sample, this clone turned up once. The V call is TRBV28, the J call TRBJ1-2; 8 bases match TRBD1. V lost 6 bases, J lost 7 bases, and 7 bases stayed unmatched. The CDR3 sequence is 13 residues long. CDR1 and CDR2 (germline): MDHEN, SYDVKM. The DNA of the CDR3 is TGTGCCAGCAGGCCGGACAGGGTCTCTGGCTACACCTTC. It yields the protein CASRPDRVSGYTF.

The V gene is TRBV29-1, the J gene TRBJ2-2; tentatively, D is TRBD2 (6 bases). V was pared by 6 bases and J by 0 bases, with 14 bases between. This CDR3 contains 15 residues. Germline CDR1 is SQVTM and CDR2 is ANQGSEA. Here the CDR3 reads CSVGGRHSNTGELFF. CDR3 bases: TGCAGCGTGGGGGGAAGGCATTCGAACACCGGGGAGCTGTTTTTT.

The chain has TRBV19 and TRBJ2-7; 10 bases fit TRBD2. The germline CDR1 and CDR2 sequences are LNHDA and SQIVND (reference sequence). There are 15 residues in the CDR3. V dropped 4 bases and J dropped 2; count of bases not matched to a gene: 5. CDR3 amino acids: CASSTTGTSAYEQYF. Here the CDR3 DNA reads TGTGCCAGTAGTACGACCGGGACTAGCGCCTACGAGCAGTACTTC.

This clone was counted only a few times. The CDR3 sequence is CASSSKPGLPMYNEQFF. As DNA, the CDR3 is TGTGCCAGCAGTTCTAAGCCGGGACTACCGATGTACAATGAGCAGTTCTTC. V is TRBV25-1 and J is TRBJ2-1; 7 positions agree with TRBD2. The CDR3 is made up of 17 amino acids. Germline CDR1 and CDR2: MGHDK and SYGVNS. The ends lost 5 bases at V and 4 bases at J; junction bases unmatched: 14.

The rearrangement links TRBV30 to TRBJ2-3; 9 nucleotides line up with TRBD2. With V trimmed by 1 base and J by 2 bases, 10 bases remained unmatched. Germline CDR1 reads GTSNPN; CDR2 reads SVGIG (reference sequence). The CDR3 runs 17 residues. CDR3 coding DNA: TGTGCCTGGAGTGGCCCAGTTGAGCGGGGGGACACAGATACGCAGTATTTT. Translated: CAWSGPVERGDTDTQYF.

The chain combines TRBV7-9 with TRBJ2-7; D is possibly TRBD2 (5 bases). CDR1 and CDR2 (germline): SEHNR, FQNEAQ (reference sequence). The CDR3 has 14 amino acids. Trimming removed 6 bases at V and 2 bases at J, with 14 bases between. CDR3 protein: CASRPTSGTYEQYF. The CDR3 nucleotides are TGTGCCAGCAGGCCCACCAGCGGAACCTACGAGCAGTACTTC.

This clone has more than one count but fewer than ten. V usage is TRBV30 and J usage is TRBJ2-7, with TRBD1 matching 7 bases. Germline V gives CDR1 GTSNPN, CDR2 SVGIG (reference sequence). The trim removed 5 bases at V and 3 bases at J, leaving 7 bases unmatched. The CDR3 spans 13 residues. In DNA, the CDR3 is TGTGCCTGGGCCACACAGGGGATCTACGAGCAGTACTTC. Its translation: CAWATQGIYEQYF.

This clone was counted between two and nine times. Written as DNA, the CDR3 is TGTGCCAGCAGCGGCGGACAGACGAACACCGGGGAGCTGTTTTTT. Its translation: CASSGGQTNTGELFF. J is TRBJ2-2 and V is TRBV9; TRBD1 is a possible D gene (6 bases). Germline CDR1 SGDLS, CDR2 YYNGEE. The V end was cut by 3 bases, the J end by 0 bases, with 9 bases between. This CDR3 is 15 amino acids long.

The rearrangement links TRBV4-1 to TRBJ2-7, with D perhaps matching TRBD2 (5 bases). The V end lost 0 bases, the J end lost 3 bases, and 12 bases lay between the germline ends. Per the germline V gene, CDR1 is MGHRA and CDR2 is YSYEKL. This CDR3 is 15 amino acids long. CDR3 nucleotides: TGCGCCAGCAGCCAAGATGGGAGTGGGCGCTACGAGCAGTACTTC. Translated: CASSQDGSGRYEQYF.

V and J are TRBV30 and TRBJ2-7, with D possibly TRBD2 on 5 matching bases. The CDR3 has 15 residues. V was shortened by 3 bases and J by 0 bases, with 15 bases between the two germline ends. CDR1 and CDR2 (germline): GTSNPN, SVGIG (reference sequence). CDR3 DNA sequence: TGTGCCTGGAGGTCCCGAGGGTACCGCTCCTACGAGCAGTACTTC. Encoded protein: CAWRSRGYRSYEQYF.

A few counts support this clone. The chain couples TRBV15 to TRBJ1-2; the match to TRBD1 covers 9 bases. The V gene's germline CDR1 is LNHNV and CDR2 YYDKDF (reference sequence). The V and J ends lost 0 bases and 10 bases, in that order; junction bases with no gene match: 9. CDR3 length equals 15 residues. As DNA, the CDR3 is TGTGCCACCAGCAGAGACAAATACCGGACAGGGGCCTACACCTTC. Protein product: CATSRDKYRTGAYTF.

The chain is built from TRBV30 and TRBJ1-1; no clear D gene. This CDR3 is built from 14 residues. The germline CDR1 and CDR2 sequences are GTSNPN and SVGIG (reference sequence). The V end lost 4 bases, the J end lost 5 bases, and 17 bases lay between the germline ends. In DNA, the CDR3 is TGTGCCTGGAACCACGGGTTGTCGGGGACTGAAGCTTTCTTT. Translated, it gives CAWNHGLSGTEAFF.

This clone has a handful of counts. At one boundary the junction diverges from the germline segment, which might be a read error. The chain employs TRBV7-7 and TRBJ2-1; 8 bases line up with TRBD2. The germline CDR1 and CDR2 sequences are SSHAT and FNYEAQ (reference sequence). This CDR3 has 15 amino acids. In nucleotides, the CDR3 is TGTGCTAGCAGCTTAAGCGGGAGTCTGTACAATGAGCAGTTCTTC. Amino acid sequence: CASSLSGSLYNEQFF.

This clone has only a few counts. This rearrangement joins TRBV9 to TRBJ2-7; 7 nucleotides align to TRBD2. Germline V gene sequence: CDR1 SGDLS, CDR2 YYNGEE. CDR3 length: 16 residues. Unmatched junction bases numbered 17, after V lost 6 bases and J lost 5 bases. The CDR3 nucleotides read TGTGCCAGCACCAGAAGTGCGGGGGTTTTGGCGAACGAGCAGTACTTC. Its translation: CASTRSAGVLANEQYF.

V is TRBV5-1 and J is TRBJ2-7, with 9 bases lining up with TRBD1. Unmatched junction bases numbered 12, after V lost 2 bases and J lost 0 bases. CDR3 size: 18 residues. CDR1 SGHRS and CDR2 YFSETQ come from the germline V gene. CDR3 bases: TGCGCCAGCAGCTTAGGAGACAGGGGGTGGACGAGCTCCTACGAGCAGTACTTC. Its translation: CASSLGDRGWTSSYEQYF.

This clone came up a few times. This chain links TRBV29-1 with TRBJ2-5, with a weak D call TRBD1 (6 bases). In germline, CDR1 is SQVTM, CDR2 ANQGSEA. The CDR3 loop spans 13 amino acids. V shed 6 bases and J shed 2 bases, with 13 bases lying between them. CDR3 coding DNA: TGCAGCGTCCACAGGGCCCTTCAAGAGACCCAGTACTTC. Translated: CSVHRALQETQYF.

The chain links TRBV7-8 to TRBJ2-1, with D possibly TRBD1 on 5 matching bases. V dropped 5 bases and J dropped 7 bases, with 9 bases sitting between them. From germline, CDR1 is SGHVS and CDR2 FQNEAQ. The CDR3 has 12 amino acids. CDR3: CASSTRQNEQFF. The CDR3, as DNA: TGTGCCAGCAGCACAAGACAGAATGAGCAGTTCTTC. Full variable domain (missing parts from reference TRBV7-8 and TRBJ2-1): GAGVSQSPRYKVAKRGQDVALRCDPISGHVSLFWYQQALGQGPEFLTYFQNEAQLDKSGLPSDRFFAERPEGSVSTLKIQRTQQEDSAVYLCASSTRQNEQFFGPGTRLTVL.